This T cell receptor beta chain was captured by sequencing in a study of long-term antiretroviral therapy in people with HIV. The germline V and J ends were trimmed by 0 bases and 9 bases, with 13 bases remaining between them. Germline loops: CDR1 SGHNT, CDR2 YYREEE (reference sequence). CDR3 length equals 15 residues. The run of the v3.0 immunoSEQ assay was at survey level. Clones were read by immunoSEQ multiplex PCR, and TCRdb kept only the in-frame ones, dropping some. The sample shows tens of thousands of clones, 90% to 95% of them seen only once. The receptor was isolated from a woman in her 50s with HIV. The chain combines TRBV5-4 with TRBJ1-6, with D unclear. The material sequenced was unsorted PBMCs, taken 3.7 years after starting antiretroviral therapy. The CDR3 loop is CASSLEQTYTSPLHF. In nucleotides, the CDR3 is TGTGCCAGCAGCTTGGAACAGACATACACTTCACCCCTCCACTTT.